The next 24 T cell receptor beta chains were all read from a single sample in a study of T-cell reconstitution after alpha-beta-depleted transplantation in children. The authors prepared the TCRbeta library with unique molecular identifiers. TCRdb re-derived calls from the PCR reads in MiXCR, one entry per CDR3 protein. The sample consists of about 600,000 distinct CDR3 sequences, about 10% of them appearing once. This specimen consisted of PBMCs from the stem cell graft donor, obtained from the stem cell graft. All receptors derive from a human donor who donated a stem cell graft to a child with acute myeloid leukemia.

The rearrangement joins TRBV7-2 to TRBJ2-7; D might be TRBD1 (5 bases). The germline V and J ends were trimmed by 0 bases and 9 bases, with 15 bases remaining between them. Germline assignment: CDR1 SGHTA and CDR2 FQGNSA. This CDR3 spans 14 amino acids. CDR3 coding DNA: TGTGCCAGCAGCTTAGCTAGGGGTCAGAGTAGGCAGTACTTC. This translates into CASSLARGQSRQYF.

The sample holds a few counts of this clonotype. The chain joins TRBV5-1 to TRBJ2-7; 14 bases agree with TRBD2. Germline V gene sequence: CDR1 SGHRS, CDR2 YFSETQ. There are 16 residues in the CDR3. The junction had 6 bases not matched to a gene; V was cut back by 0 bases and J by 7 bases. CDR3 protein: CASSLDPTSGRVEQYF. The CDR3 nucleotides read TGCGCCAGCAGCTTGGACCCGACTAGCGGGAGGGTGGAGCAGTACTTC.

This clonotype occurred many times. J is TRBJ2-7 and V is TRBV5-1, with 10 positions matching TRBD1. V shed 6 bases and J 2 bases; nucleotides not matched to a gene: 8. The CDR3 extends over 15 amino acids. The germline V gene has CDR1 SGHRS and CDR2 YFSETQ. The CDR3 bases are TGCGCCAGCAATAAAGGGACAGGGGCCCCCTACGAGCAGTACTTC. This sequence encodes CASNKGTGAPYEQYF.

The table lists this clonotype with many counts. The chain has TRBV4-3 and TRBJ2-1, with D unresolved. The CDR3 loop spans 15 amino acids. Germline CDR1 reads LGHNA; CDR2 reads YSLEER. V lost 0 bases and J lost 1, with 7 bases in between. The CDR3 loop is CASSQDRKSYNEQFF. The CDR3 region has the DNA TGCGCCAGCAGCCAAGATAGGAAATCCTACAATGAGCAGTTCTTC.

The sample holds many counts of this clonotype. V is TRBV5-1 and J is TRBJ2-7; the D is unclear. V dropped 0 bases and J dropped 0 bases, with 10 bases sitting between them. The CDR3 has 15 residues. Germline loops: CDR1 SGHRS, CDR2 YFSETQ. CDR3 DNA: TGCGCCAGCAGCTTGGACCCTGCGTACTCCTACGAGCAGTACTTC. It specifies CASSLDPAYSYEQYF.

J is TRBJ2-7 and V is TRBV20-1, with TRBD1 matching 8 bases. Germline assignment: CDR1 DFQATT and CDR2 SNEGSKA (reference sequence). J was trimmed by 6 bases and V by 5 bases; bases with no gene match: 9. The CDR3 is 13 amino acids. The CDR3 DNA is TGCAGTGCTCGGACAGGGTATTTCTCCGAGCAGTACTTC. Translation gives CSARTGYFSEQYF.

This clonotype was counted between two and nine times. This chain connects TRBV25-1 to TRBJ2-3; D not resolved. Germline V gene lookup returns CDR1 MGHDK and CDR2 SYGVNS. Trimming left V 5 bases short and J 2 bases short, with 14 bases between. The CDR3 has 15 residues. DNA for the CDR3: TGTGCCAGCAGTTCAGCAGGCAGCTTCACAGATACGCAGTATTTT. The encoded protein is CASSSAGSFTDTQYF.

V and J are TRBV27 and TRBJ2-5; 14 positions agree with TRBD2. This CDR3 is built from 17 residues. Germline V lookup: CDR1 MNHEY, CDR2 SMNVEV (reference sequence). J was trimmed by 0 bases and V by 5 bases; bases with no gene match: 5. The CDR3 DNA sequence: TGTGCCAGCAGTCCGGGACTAGCGGGAGTGAACCAAGAGACCCAGTACTTC. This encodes CASSPGLAGVNQETQYF.

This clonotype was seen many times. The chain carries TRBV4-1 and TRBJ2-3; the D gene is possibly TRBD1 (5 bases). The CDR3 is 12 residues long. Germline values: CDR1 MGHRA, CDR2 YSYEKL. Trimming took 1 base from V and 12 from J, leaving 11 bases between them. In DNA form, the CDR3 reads TGCGCCAGCAGCCAAGCAGGGCTTTACCAGTATTTT. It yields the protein CASSQAGLYQYF.

The CDR3 DNA follows: TGTGCCAGCAGCGTTACAGGGGCAAGACAGCCCCAGCATTTT. Translating it yields CASSVTGARQPQHF. V usage is TRBV25-1 and J usage is TRBJ1-5; TRBD1 matches at 7 bases. Germline assignment: CDR1 MGHDK and CDR2 SYGVNS. Germline trimming cut 6 bases from V and 7 bases from J; bases unmatched to any gene: 9. This CDR3 spans 14 amino acids.

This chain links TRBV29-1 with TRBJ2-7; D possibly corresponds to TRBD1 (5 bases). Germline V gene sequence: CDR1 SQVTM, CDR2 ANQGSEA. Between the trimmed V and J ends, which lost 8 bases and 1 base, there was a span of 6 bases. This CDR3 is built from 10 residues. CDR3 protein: CSTGSYEQYF. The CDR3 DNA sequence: TGCAGCACAGGATCCTACGAGCAGTACTTC.

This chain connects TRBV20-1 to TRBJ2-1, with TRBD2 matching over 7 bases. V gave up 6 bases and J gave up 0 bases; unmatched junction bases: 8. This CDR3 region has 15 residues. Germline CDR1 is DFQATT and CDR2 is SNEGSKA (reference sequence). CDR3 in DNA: TGCAGTGCCACCTCAGCGGGATTCTCCTACAATGAGCAGTTCTTC. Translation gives CSATSAGFSYNEQFF.

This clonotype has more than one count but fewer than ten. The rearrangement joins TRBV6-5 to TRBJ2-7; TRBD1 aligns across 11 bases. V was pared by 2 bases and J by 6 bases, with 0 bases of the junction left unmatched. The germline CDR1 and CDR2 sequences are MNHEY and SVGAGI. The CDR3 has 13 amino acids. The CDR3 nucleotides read TGTGCCAGCAGTTACGGGACAGGGGGCGAGCAGTACTTC. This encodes CASSYGTGGEQYF.

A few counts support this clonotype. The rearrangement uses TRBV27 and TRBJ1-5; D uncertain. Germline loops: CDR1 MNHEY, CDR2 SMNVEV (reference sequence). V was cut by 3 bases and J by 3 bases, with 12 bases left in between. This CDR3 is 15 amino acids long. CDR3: CASSFAGVNNQPQHF. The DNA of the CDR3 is TGTGCCAGCAGTTTCGCTGGGGTGAACAATCAGCCCCAGCATTTT.

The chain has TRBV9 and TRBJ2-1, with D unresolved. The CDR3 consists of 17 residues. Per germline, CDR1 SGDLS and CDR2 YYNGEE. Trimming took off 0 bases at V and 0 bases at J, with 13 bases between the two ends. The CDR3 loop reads CASSVALSPVSYNEQFF. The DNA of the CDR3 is TGTGCCAGCAGCGTAGCCCTGTCTCCGGTCTCCTACAATGAGCAGTTCTTC.

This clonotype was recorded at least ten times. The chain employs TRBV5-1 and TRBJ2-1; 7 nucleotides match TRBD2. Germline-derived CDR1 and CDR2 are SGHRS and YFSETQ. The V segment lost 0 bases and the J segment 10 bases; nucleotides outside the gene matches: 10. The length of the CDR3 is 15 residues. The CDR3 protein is CASSLGLASSREQFF. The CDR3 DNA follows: TGCGCCAGCAGCTTGGGACTAGCCTCTTCGAGGGAGCAGTTCTTC.

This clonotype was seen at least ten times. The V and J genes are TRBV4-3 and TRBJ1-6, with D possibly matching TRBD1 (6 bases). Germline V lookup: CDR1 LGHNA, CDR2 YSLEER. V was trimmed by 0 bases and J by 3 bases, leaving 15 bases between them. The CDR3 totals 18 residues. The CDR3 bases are TGCGCCAGCAGCCAAGACCAGTGGACAGCAGGCTATAATTCACCCCTCCACTTT. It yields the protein CASSQDQWTAGYNSPLHF.

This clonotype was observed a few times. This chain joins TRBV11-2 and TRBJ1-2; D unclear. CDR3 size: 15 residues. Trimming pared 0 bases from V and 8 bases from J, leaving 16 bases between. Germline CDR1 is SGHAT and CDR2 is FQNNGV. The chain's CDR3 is CASSLDPRPGVGYTF. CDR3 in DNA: TGTGCCAGCAGCTTAGATCCCCGTCCTGGGGTGGGCTACACCTTC.

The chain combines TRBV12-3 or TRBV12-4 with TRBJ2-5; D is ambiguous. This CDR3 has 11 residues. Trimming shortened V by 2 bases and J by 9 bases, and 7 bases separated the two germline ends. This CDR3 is CASSLTVSQYF. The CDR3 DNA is TGTGCCAGCAGTTTAACCGTATCCCAGTACTTC.

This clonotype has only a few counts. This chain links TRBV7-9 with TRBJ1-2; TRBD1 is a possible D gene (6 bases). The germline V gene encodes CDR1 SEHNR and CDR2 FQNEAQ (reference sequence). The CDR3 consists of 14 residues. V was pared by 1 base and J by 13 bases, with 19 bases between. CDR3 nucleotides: TGTGCCAGCAGCTTAGATTACGGGCAGGGGTTTGGCACCTTC. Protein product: CASSLDYGQGFGTF. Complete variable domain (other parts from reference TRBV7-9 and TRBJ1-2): DTGVSQNPRHKITKRGQNVTFRCDPISEHNRLYWYRQTLGQGPEFLTYFQNEAQLEKSRLLSDRFSAERPKGSFSTLEIQRTEQGDSAMYLCASSLDYGQGFGTFGSGTRLTVV.

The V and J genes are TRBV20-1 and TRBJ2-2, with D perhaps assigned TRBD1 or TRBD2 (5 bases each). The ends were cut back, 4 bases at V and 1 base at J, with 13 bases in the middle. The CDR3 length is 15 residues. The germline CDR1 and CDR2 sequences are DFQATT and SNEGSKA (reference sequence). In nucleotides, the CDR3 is TGCAGTGCTACCGGGACCCTGGTGAACACCGGGGAGCTGTTTTTT. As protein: CSATGTLVNTGELFF.

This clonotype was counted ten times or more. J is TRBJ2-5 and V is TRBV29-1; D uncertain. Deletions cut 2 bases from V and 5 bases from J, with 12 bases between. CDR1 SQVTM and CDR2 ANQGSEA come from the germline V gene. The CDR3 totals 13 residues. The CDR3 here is CSVELFGVETQYF. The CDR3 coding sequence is TGCAGCGTTGAATTGTTTGGAGTGGAGACCCAGTACTTC.

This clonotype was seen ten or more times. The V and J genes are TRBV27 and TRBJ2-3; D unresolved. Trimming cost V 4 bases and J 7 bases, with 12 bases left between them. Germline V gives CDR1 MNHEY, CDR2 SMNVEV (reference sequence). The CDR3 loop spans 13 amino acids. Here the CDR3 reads CASSSGLVNTQYF. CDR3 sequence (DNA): TGTGCCAGCAGTTCTGGTTTAGTAAATACGCAGTATTTT.

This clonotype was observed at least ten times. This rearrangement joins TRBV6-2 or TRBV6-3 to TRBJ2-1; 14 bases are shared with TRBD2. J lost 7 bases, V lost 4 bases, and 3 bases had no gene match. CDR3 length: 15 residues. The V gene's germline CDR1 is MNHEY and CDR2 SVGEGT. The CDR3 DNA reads TGTGCCAGCAGTTGGACTAGCGGGAGGTTTAATGAGCAGTTCTTC. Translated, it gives CASSWTSGRFNEQFF.